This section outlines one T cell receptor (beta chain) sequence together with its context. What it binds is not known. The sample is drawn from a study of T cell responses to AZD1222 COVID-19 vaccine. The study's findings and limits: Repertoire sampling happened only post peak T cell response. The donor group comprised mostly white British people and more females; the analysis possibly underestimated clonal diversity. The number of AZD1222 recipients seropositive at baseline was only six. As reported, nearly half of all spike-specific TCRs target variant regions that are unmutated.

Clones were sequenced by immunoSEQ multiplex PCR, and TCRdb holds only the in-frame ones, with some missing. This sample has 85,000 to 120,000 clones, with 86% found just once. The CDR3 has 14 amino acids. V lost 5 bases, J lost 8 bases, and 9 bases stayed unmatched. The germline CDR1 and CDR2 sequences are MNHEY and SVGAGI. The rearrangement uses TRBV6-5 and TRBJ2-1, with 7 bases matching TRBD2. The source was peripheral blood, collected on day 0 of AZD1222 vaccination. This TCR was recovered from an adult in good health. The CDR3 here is CASSRGRRSDEQFF. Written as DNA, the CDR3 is TGTGCCAGCAGTCGCGGGAGAAGGTCCGATGAGCAGTTCTTC.